Shown below are 16 T cell receptor beta chains from a single sample sequenced in a study of blood T cell repertoires in COVID-19. TCRdb's table, derived via immunoSEQ multiplex PCR, lists solely in-frame clones and lacks some. The sample contains 150,000 to 190,000 clones, approximately 91% of which appear only once. Input material: peripheral blood. The receptors stem from a woman in her seventies with acute or convalescent COVID-19.

The chain uses TRBV28 and TRBJ2-2; maybe TRBD1 (5 bases). CDR1 is MDHEN and CDR2 is SYDVKM in the germline V gene. CDR3 length equals 15 residues. V lost 3 bases and J 6 bases, leaving 14 bases between the germline ends. The CDR3 sequence is CASSFSTAGAGELFF. The CDR3 nucleotides are TGTGCCAGCAGTTTCTCGACAGCCGGCGCCGGGGAGCTGTTTTTT.

The table lists this clone with a count of one. The V and J genes are TRBV30 and TRBJ1-2; 9 positions agree with TRBD1. CDR3 length: 12 residues. The V gene's germline CDR1 is GTSNPN and CDR2 SVGIG (reference sequence). The junction had 6 bases not matched to a gene; V was cut back by 4 bases and J by 9 bases. CDR3 sequence reads: CAWIPGTGSYTF. CDR3 DNA: TGTGCCTGGATCCCCGGGACAGGGAGCTACACCTTC.

The rearrangement uses TRBV18 and TRBJ2-6; possibly TRBD2 for D (6 bases). CDR3 length equals 16 residues. From germline, CDR1 is KGHSH and CDR2 LQKENI. Trimming cost V 2 bases and J 0 bases, with 8 bases left between them. CDR3 amino acids: CASSPGGSSGANVLTF. DNA of the CDR3: TGTGCCAGCTCACCAGGGGGGAGCTCTGGGGCCAACGTCCTGACTTTC.

V and J are TRBV2 and TRBJ2-1; 10 nucleotides match TRBD1. There are 16 residues in the CDR3. Trimming at V came to 6 bases and at J to 3 bases, leaving 8 bases not matched to a gene. Germline V gene sequence: CDR1 SNHLY, CDR2 FYNNEI. CDR3 coding DNA: TGTGCCAGCAGCTCGGTCGGGGACAGGGGCTACAATGAGCAGTTCTTC. As protein: CASSSVGDRGYNEQFF.

This sequence joins TRBV3-1 (or the pseudogene TRBV3-2) and TRBJ2-5; possible D gene TRBD2, 6 bases. V shed 0 bases and J shed 4 bases, with 15 bases lying between them. Germline V gene data show CDR1 as LGHDT and CDR2 as YNNKEL (reference sequence). This CDR3 comprises 16 residues. CDR3 DNA: TGTGCCAGCAGCCAAGAGAGAGGGATGGAGGGAGAGACCCAGTACTTC. Translating gives CASSQERGMEGETQYF.

This chain joins TRBV6-1 and TRBJ1-6; D not resolved. This CDR3 has 16 residues. CDR1 MNHNS and CDR2 SASEGT come from the germline V gene. V dropped 2 bases and J dropped 7 bases, with 15 bases sitting between them. The CDR3 DNA reads as TGTGCCAGCAGTGAACTCGGGTCCAGTGGAAATTCACCCCTCCACTTT. Translation: CASSELGSSGNSPLHF.

The V call is TRBV28, the J call TRBJ1-2; D perhaps matches TRBD1 (6 bases). The CDR3 runs 11 residues. Germline V gives CDR1 MDHEN, CDR2 SYDVKM. CDR3 in amino acids: CVTGQHYGYTF. CDR3 bases: TGTGTAACAGGGCAGCACTATGGCTACACCTTC.

This clone was seen once. CDR3 sequence reads: CASSLALGGQETQYF. The DNA for the CDR3 is TGCGCCAGCAGCTTGGCCTTAGGGGGACAAGAGACCCAGTACTTC. This chain uses TRBV5-1 with TRBJ2-5, with a weak D call TRBD1 (6 bases). Between the trimmed V and J ends, which lost 0 bases and 2 bases, there was a span of 11 bases. Per the germline V gene, CDR1 is SGHRS and CDR2 is YFSETQ. The CDR3 spans 15 residues.

The chain links TRBV6-1 to TRBJ1-6, with no clear D. Germline loops: CDR1 MNHNS, CDR2 SASEGT. Trimming cost V 2 bases and J 7 bases, with 6 bases left between them. The CDR3 is 13 residues long. The CDR3 DNA sequence: TGTGCCAGCAGTGAATTCCGGAATTCACCCCTCCACTTT. Protein sequence: CASSEFRNSPLHF.

The chain joins TRBV2 to TRBJ1-1; 9 nucleotides line up with TRBD1. CDR3 size: 14 residues. Germline V CDR1 and CDR2: SNHLY, FYNNEI. V shed 8 bases and J 2 bases; nucleotides not matched to a gene: 6. The CDR3, as DNA: TGTGCCAGCTCGGGGACAGGGTTCAACACTGAAGCTTTCTTT. Amino acids: CASSGTGFNTEAFF.

The chain employs TRBV7-9 and TRBJ1-1; D might be TRBD1 (6 bases). In germline, CDR1 is SEHNR, CDR2 FQNEAQ (reference sequence). The CDR3 spans 15 residues. V was cut by 6 bases and J by 1 base, with 15 bases left in between. CDR3: CASSHIRTENTEAFF. As DNA, the CDR3 is TGTGCCAGCAGTCATATACGGACAGAGAACACTGAAGCTTTCTTT.

V and J are TRBV7-2 and TRBJ1-3, with a weak D call TRBD1 (6 bases). The germline CDR1 and CDR2 sequences are SGHTA and FQGNSA. Trimming cost V 7 bases and J 1 base, with 14 bases left between them. CDR3 length: 15 amino acids. CDR3 in DNA: TGTGCCAGCAATTTGGGACATTCGTCTGGAAACACCATATATTTT. Protein product: CASNLGHSSGNTIYF.

This clone has just one count. The V and J genes are TRBV7-9 and TRBJ2-7, with D unresolved. Germline-derived CDR1 and CDR2 are SEHNR and FQNEAQ (reference sequence). V was clipped by 1 base and J by 6 bases, with 7 bases between them. CDR3 length: 12 amino acids. This CDR3 is CASSLVMAEQYF. CDR3 nucleotide sequence: TGTGCCAGCAGCTTAGTAATGGCCGAGCAGTACTTC. Full variable domain (rest looked up from reference TRBV7-9 and TRBJ2-7): DTGVSQNPRHKITKRGQNVTFRCDPISEHNRLYWYRQTLGQGPEFLTYFQNEAQLEKSRLLSDRFSAERPKGSFSTLEIQRTEQGDSAMYLCASSLVMAEQYFGPGTRLTVT.

V is TRBV28 and J is TRBJ1-1, with 8 nucleotides matching TRBD1. Germline lookup yields CDR1 MDHEN and CDR2 SYDVKM. The CDR3 extends over 13 amino acids. The V segment lost 6 bases and the J segment 7 bases; nucleotides outside the gene matches: 7. This CDR3 is CASRQGGRVEAFF. The CDR3, as DNA: TGTGCCAGCAGACAGGGGGGGAGGGTTGAAGCTTTCTTT. The full variable domain, completed using reference TRBV28 and TRBJ1-1, is DVKVTQSSRYLVKRTGEKVFLECVQDMDHENMFWYRQDPGLGLRLIYFSYDVKMKEKGDIPEGYSVSREKKERFSLILESASTNQTSMYLCASRQGGRVEAFFGQGTRLTVV.

The gene calls are TRBV5-1 and TRBJ2-2; D remains ambiguous. Looked up from germline, CDR1 is SGHRS and CDR2 is YFSETQ. V gave up 2 bases and J gave up 6 bases, with 20 bases separating them. The CDR3 extends over 17 amino acids. The CDR3 DNA follows: TGCGCCAGCAGCTTATTGAGCCAATCCGGTAATTCCGGGGAGCTGTTTTTT. As protein: CASSLLSQSGNSGELFF.

The chain couples TRBV9 to TRBJ2-1; 8 bases fit TRBD1. The germline CDR1 and CDR2 sequences are SGDLS and YYNGEE. The CDR3 length is 15 residues. V trimming: 10 bases; J trimming: 8 bases; junction bases outside the gene matches: 17. CDR3 DNA sequence: TGTGCCGGGAGTGAATCGGGACAGGTGATCGATGAGCAGTTCTTC. Protein product: CAGSESGQVIDEQFF. The whole variable domain, filled in from reference TRBV9 and TRBJ2-1, reads DSGVTQTPKHLITATGQRVTLRCSPRSGDLSVYWYQQSLDQGLQFLIQYYNGEERAKGNILERFSAQQFPDLHSELNLSSLELGDSALYFCAGSESGQVIDEQFFGPGTRLTVL.